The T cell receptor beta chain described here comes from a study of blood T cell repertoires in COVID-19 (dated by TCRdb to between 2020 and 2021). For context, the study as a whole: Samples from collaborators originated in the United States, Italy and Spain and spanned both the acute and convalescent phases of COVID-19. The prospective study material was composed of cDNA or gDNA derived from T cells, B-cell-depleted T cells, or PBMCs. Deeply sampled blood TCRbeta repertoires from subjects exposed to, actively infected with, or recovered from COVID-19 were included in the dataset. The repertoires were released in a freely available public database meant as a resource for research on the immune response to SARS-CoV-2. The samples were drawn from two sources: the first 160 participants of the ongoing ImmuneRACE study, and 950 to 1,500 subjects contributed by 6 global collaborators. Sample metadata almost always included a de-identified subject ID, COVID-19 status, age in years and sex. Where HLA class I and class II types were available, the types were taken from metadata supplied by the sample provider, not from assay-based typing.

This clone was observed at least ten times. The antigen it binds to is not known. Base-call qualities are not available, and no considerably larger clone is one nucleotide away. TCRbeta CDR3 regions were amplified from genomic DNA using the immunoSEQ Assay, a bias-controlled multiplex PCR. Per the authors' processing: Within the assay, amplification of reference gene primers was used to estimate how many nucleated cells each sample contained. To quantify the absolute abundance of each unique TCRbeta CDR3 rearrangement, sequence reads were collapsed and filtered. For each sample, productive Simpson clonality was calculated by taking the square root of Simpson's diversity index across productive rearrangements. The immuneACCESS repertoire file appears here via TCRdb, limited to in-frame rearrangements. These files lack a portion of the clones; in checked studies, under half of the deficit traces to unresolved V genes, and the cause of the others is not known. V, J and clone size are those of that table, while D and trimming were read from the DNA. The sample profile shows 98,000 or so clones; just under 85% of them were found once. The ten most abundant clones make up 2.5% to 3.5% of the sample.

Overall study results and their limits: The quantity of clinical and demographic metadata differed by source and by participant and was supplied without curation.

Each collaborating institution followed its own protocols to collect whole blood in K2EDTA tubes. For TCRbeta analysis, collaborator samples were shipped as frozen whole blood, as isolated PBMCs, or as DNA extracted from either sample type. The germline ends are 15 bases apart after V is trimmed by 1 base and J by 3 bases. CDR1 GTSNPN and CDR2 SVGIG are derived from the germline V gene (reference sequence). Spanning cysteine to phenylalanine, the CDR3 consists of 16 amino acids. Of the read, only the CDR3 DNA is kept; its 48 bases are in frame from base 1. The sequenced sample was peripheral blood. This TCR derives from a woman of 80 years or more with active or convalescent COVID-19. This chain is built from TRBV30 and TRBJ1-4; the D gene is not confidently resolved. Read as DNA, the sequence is TGTGCCTGGAGTGAGGCACACGGGTATTCTAATGAAAAACTGTTTTTT. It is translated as CAWSEAHGYSNEKLFF. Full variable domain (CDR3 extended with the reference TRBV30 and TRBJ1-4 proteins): SQTIHQWPATLVQPVGSPLSLECTVEGTSNPNLYWYRQAAGRGLQLLFYSVGIGQISSEVPQNLSASRPQDRQFILSSKKLLLSDSGFYLCAWSEAHGYSNEKLFFGSGTQLSVL.